These T cell receptor beta chains were read from a single sample in a study of human T cells and chemical hapten exposure. TCRdb passed the RACE reads through MiXCR, listing each CDR3 protein once. The sample shows over 100,000 distinct CDR3 sequences, approximately 9.5% of them seen only once. Sequences were obtained from whole blood. These receptors were collected from a male donor in good health. Some clones in this sample may be carry-over from other donors' samples. CDR3s include the opening cysteine and the closing phenylalanine or tryptophan. A D gene is named only where the DNA matches it firmly. Clone size is given for some rows only: seen once, a few or many times, or a class if the clone is expanded.

clone size	V gene	J gene	D gene	CDR3 DNA	CDR3 protein
few	TRBV11-1	TRBJ1-1	.	TGTGCCAGCGCCTGGGCCATGAACACTGAAGCTTTCTTT	CASAWAMNTEAFF
many	TRBV20-1	TRBJ2-1	TRBD2	TGCAGTGCAGTACTTCAGCGGGAGGTTGACAATGAGCAGTTCTTC	CSAVLQREVDNEQFF
few	TRBV27	TRBJ2-7	.	TGTGCCAGCAGTTTTGGGCAATCCTACGAGCAGTACTTC	CASSFGQSYEQYF
few	TRBV6-4	TRBJ2-2	.	TGTGCCAGCAGTATCGGGGATAGGACCGGGGAGCTGTTTTTT	CASSIGDRTGELFF
.	TRBV14	TRBJ1-5	TRBD1	TGTGCCAGCAGCCACGACAGGGGCCCTAGCAATCAGCCCCAGCATTTT	CASSHDRGPSNQPQHF
many	TRBV6-2/TRBV6-3	TRBJ2-5	TRBD1	TGTGCCAGCAGCGCGCCGGGACAGGGCCTCCAAGAGACCCAGTACTTC	CASSAPGQGLQETQYF
.	TRBV6-2/TRBV6-3	TRBJ1-1	TRBD1	TGTGCCAGCGGACAGGGGTCTGAAGCTTTCTTT	CASGQGSEAFF
.	TRBV15	TRBJ2-7	.	TGTGCCACCAGCAGAGAGCAAGCAGGGTACGAGCAGTACTTC	CATSREQAGYEQYF
few	TRBV30	TRBJ1-1	.	TGTGCCTGGAGTGTTTATGGGGACGCTGAAGCTTTCTTT	CAWSVYGDAEAFF
.	TRBV6-2/TRBV6-3	TRBJ2-1	TRBD2	TGTGCCAGCACCCCGAAGGGGACTAGCTCCAATGAGCAGTTCTTC	CASTPKGTSSNEQFF
few	TRBV29-1	TRBJ2-5	TRBD2	TGCAGCGCACTAGCGGGGGACCAAGAGACCCAGTACTTC	CSALAGDQETQYF
.	TRBV10-3	TRBJ2-1	TRBD2	TGTGCCATCAGTGAGGGGACTAGCGGGGCCGACAATGAGCAGTTCTTC	CAISEGTSGADNEQFF
few	TRBV10-1	TRBJ2-2	.	TGCGCCAGCAGTGAGTCAGCCCTAATCGGGGAGCTGTTTTTT	CASSESALIGELFF
many	TRBV7-2	TRBJ2-3	.	TGTGCCAGCAGCCCATTTCCAGATACGCAGTATTTT	CASSPFPDTQYF
few	TRBV5-1	TRBJ1-5	.	TGCGCCAGCAGCGAGAATGGGGGGGGCAATCAGCCCCAGCATTTT	CASSENGGGNQPQHF
many	TRBV11-2	TRBJ2-3	.	TGTGCCAGCAGCTTAGATCAAAGGATGGGGGGCACAGATACGCAGTATTTT	CASSLDQRMGGTDTQYF
few	TRBV25-1	TRBJ1-1	.	TGTGCCAGCAGTGAGAGGAACACTGAAGCTTTCTTT	CASSERNTEAFF
.	TRBV27	TRBJ2-3	TRBD2	TGTGCCAGCAGTTACGGACTAGCGGGAGGGCCCACAGATACGCAGTATTTT	CASSYGLAGGPTDTQYF
few	TRBV7-8	TRBJ1-1	.	TGTGCCAGCAGCTTAGGGGGAGGGACGAGTGGGAACACTGAAGCTTTCTTT	CASSLGGGTSGNTEAFF
few	TRBV5-6	TRBJ1-5	.	TGTGCCAGCAGCTTGGGGGGGTTCCAGCCCCAGCATTTT	CASSLGGFQPQHF
.	TRBV19	TRBJ2-1	TRBD2	TGTGCCAGTAGTATGATGTCTAGCGGGGGGGCTTACAATGAGCAGTTCTTC	CASSMMSSGGAYNEQFF
few	TRBV4-3	TRBJ2-7	.	TGCGCCAGCAGCCAAGACGCAGGGTCCTACGAGCAGTACTTC	CASSQDAGSYEQYF
few	TRBV5-1	TRBJ2-1	TRBD2	TGCGCCAGCAGCCTGGTCACGGATGGGGTGGGAGGGCTCAATGAGCAGTTCTTC	CASSLVTDGVGGLNEQFF
.	TRBV11-2	TRBJ2-7	.	TGTGCCAGCAGCTTAGGTGGGGGCGCGGGGGCCTCCTACGAGCAGTACTTC	CASSLGGGAGASYEQYF
many	TRBV29-1	TRBJ2-5	.	TGCAGCGTTGGGAGGGGGGGAGAGACCCAGTACTTC	CSVGRGGETQYF
.	TRBV12-3/TRBV12-4	TRBJ2-7	TRBD2	TGTGCCATCACGGGGACTAGCGGCTACGAGCAGTACTTC	CAITGTSGYEQYF
.	TRBV7-9	TRBJ1-5	.	TGTGCCAGCAGCTTAGCGCTTGGGCAGGGAGGTCAGCCCCAGCATTTT	CASSLALGQGGQPQHF
many	TRBV2	TRBJ1-5	.	TGTGCCAGCAGCGCAGGGGTAGTGGGCAATCAGCCCCAGCATTTT	CASSAGVVGNQPQHF
few	TRBV7-9	TRBJ1-2	.	TGTGCCAGCAGCTTAGCGGACGGCTATGGCTACACCTTC	CASSLADGYGYTF
many	TRBV4-1	TRBJ1-5	.	TGCGCCAGCAGCCAAGTCAAGGGTAGCAATCAGCCCCAGCATTTT	CASSQVKGSNQPQHF
.	TRBV2	TRBJ1-1	.	TGTGCCAGCTCCCCGACGAGCGGGAACACTGAAGCTTTCTTT	CASSPTSGNTEAFF
many	TRBV27	TRBJ2-3	TRBD2	TGTGCCAGCAGTTCGGGACTAGCGTTGGATACGCAGTATTTT	CASSSGLALDTQYF
.	TRBV20-1	TRBJ2-6	.	TGCAGTGCGACGCAGGACTCTGGGGCCAACGTCCTGACTTTC	CSATQDSGANVLTF
many	TRBV7-9	TRBJ2-5	TRBD2	TGTGCCAGCAGCCCACCGGGACTAGCGTACCAAGAGACCCAGTACTTC	CASSPPGLAYQETQYF
few	TRBV5-5	TRBJ2-3	TRBD1	TGTGCCAGCAGCCTGTGGACAGGGAGGATGGATACGCAGTATTTT	CASSLWTGRMDTQYF
.	TRBV6-2/TRBV6-3	TRBJ1-1	TRBD1	TGTGCCAGCAGTTACCCCTTGGGCAGGGGGCTGGCTGAAGCTTTCTTT	CASSYPLGRGLAEAFF
.	TRBV11-2	TRBJ2-4	TRBD2	TGTGCCAGCAGCTTAGATCCGATAGCGGGAGCAGCCAAAAACATTCAGTACTTC	CASSLDPIAGAAKNIQYF
.	TRBV14	TRBJ2-1	TRBD2	TGTGCCAGCAGCGCCCGACTAGCGGGAGGGTGGTACAATGAGCAGTTCTTC	CASSARLAGGWYNEQFF
few	TRBV4-3	TRBJ2-3	.	TGCGCCAGCAGCCAAGCTGGGGAAGGAGATACGCAGTATTTT	CASSQAGEGDTQYF
many	TRBV6-7	TRBJ2-3	.	TGTGCCAGCAGTTACTCATTCCGTTCCACAGATACGCAGTATTTT	CASSYSFRSTDTQYF
many	TRBV19	TRBJ2-7	.	TGTGCCAGTACCTCCGGGACACCCTACGAGCAGTACTTC	CASTSGTPYEQYF
.	TRBV20-1	TRBJ2-1	TRBD2	TGCAGTGCTAGGGGGGGACCTAGCGGGACCTACAATGAGCAGTTCTTC	CSARGGPSGTYNEQFF
few	TRBV7-9	TRBJ1-3	.	TGTGCCAGCAGCGGAAGGGGCTGGGAAGTCTCTGGAAACACCATATATTTT	CASSGRGWEVSGNTIYF
few	TRBV6-1	TRBJ2-7	TRBD1	TGTGCCAGCAGGTGGACAGGGGGCTCCTACGAGCAGTACTTC	CASRWTGGSYEQYF
many	TRBV19	TRBJ2-1	TRBD2	TGTGCCAGCAGCTCGGCGGGAGGATCGTACAATGAGCAGTTCTTC	CASSSAGGSYNEQFF
.	TRBV7-9	TRBJ2-3	TRBD1	TGTGCCAGCAGCCAACAGGGGCACAGCACAGATACGCAGTATTTT	CASSQQGHSTDTQYF
few	TRBV6-2/TRBV6-3	TRBJ1-5	.	TGTGCCAGCAGTACAAAGAGGGTCTTCAATCAGCCCCAGCATTTT	CASSTKRVFNQPQHF
few	TRBV11-1	TRBJ2-7	TRBD1	TGTGCCAGCAGCCAGGACAGGGGGTCCGGGTACGAGCAGTACTTC	CASSQDRGSGYEQYF
.	TRBV4-3	TRBJ1-6	.	TGCGCCAGCAGCCAGTACACGAGCTCCTATAATTCACCCCTCCACTTT	CASSQYTSSYNSPLHF
few	TRBV6-5	TRBJ1-3	.	TGTGCCAGCAGTTACTCGGCCTCTGGAAACACCATATATTTT	CASSYSASGNTIYF
few	TRBV20-1	TRBJ2-7	.	TGCAGTGCTAGAGATTCAGCCAGAAGCTCCTACGAGCAGTACTTC	CSARDSARSSYEQYF
many	TRBV6-2/TRBV6-3	TRBJ2-5	TRBD2	TGTGCCAGCAGTTACTCTCCCCCCGGACTAGCTGTGGAGACCCAGTACTTC	CASSYSPPGLAVETQYF
few	TRBV20-1	TRBJ1-1	.	TGCAGTGCTAGAGAGGACTTACACATGAACACTGAAGCTTTCTTT	CSAREDLHMNTEAFF
few	TRBV10-3	TRBJ2-1	.	TGTGCCATCAGTGAGGGGTCCCCCTACAATGAGCAGTTCTTC	CAISEGSPYNEQFF
few	TRBV24-1	TRBJ2-3	.	TGTGCCACCAGTGCCGGAGCTGGGACAGATACGCAGTATTTT	CATSAGAGTDTQYF
many	TRBV18	TRBJ1-5	.	TGTGCCAGCTCACCGGGACCGTGGAGCAATCAGCCCCAGCATTTT	CASSPGPWSNQPQHF
few	TRBV6-5	TRBJ2-7	.	TGTGCCAGCAGTTACGGGGAGTCCTACGAGCAGTACTTC	CASSYGESYEQYF
few	TRBV29-1	TRBJ2-3	TRBD2	TGCAGCGTTGAGAGGACTAGCGGGAGCTCCTCAGATACGCAGTATTTT	CSVERTSGSSSDTQYF
few	TRBV7-9	TRBJ1-1	TRBD1	TGTGCCATCGACAGGGGGCCGAACACTGAAGCTTTCTTT	CAIDRGPNTEAFF